Listed below are T cell receptor beta chains from one sample, sequenced in a study of post-analysis software for immune sequencing data. TCRdb re-called the PCR reads through MiXCR, storing one row per CDR3 protein. Among 450,000 to 700,000 distinct CDR3 sequences listed, 44% were seen once. Sequences were obtained from blood. The receptors stem from a girl aged 10 to 17 with multiple sclerosis. Both conserved end residues are part of each CDR3. A D gene is named only where the DNA matches it firmly. The size of a clone is reported for some rows only, either as once, few or many, or as a class for expanded clones.

j_call v_call d_call clone_size cdr3_nt cdr3_aa
TRBJ2-4 TRBV5-1 . . TGCGCCAGCAGCTTCCGGACGGGGGCCGCGGTCAAAAACATTCAGTACTTT CASSFRTGAAVKNIQYF
TRBJ2-7 TRBV6-5 TRBD1 few TGTGCCAGCAGTTACCACAGGGGGCGGGTCTCCTACGAGCAGTACTTC CASSYHRGRVSYEQYF
TRBJ1-5 TRBV6-1 . . TGTGCCAGCAGTGAGGGTAGGGGGTCTCAGCCCCAGCATTTT CASSEGRGSQPQHF
TRBJ2-7 TRBV6-5 TRBD1 few TGTGCCAGCAGTTACTCTAACAGGGGCTACGAGCAGTACTTC CASSYSNRGYEQYF
TRBJ2-1 TRBV6-6 TRBD2 . TGTGCCAGCAGTTACGGCGCGGGAGGTAGGAATGAGCAGTTCTTC CASSYGAGGRNEQFF
TRBJ1-2 TRBV29-1 TRBD1 few TGCAGCGTCCGACAGGGGGCATATGGCTACACCTTC CSVRQGAYGYTF
TRBJ1-5 TRBV20-1 . . TGCAGTGCTAGAGATCTAGAGGACGGGCCCAATCAGCCCCAGCATTTT CSARDLEDGPNQPQHF
TRBJ2-7 TRBV29-1 . . TGCAGCGTTGAAAAAGGACTACCAAATGGCCAGTACTTC CSVEKGLPNGQYF
TRBJ2-3 TRBV28 TRBD2 . TGTGCCAGCAGTTCCGCCCGGGGGGTCACAGATACGCAGTATTTT CASSSARGVTDTQYF
TRBJ1-4 TRBV10-3 TRBD1 few TGTGCCATCAGCCACAACCGGGACAGGGGGCCGGGGGAAAAACTGTTTTTT CAISHNRDRGPGEKLFF
TRBJ2-1 TRBV7-2 . . TGTGCCAGCAGCTTAGTAGGGGGTCGAAACAATGAGCAGTTCTTC CASSLVGGRNNEQFF
TRBJ2-1 TRBV6-5 TRBD2 . TGTGCCGGCCCTAGCGGGAGAGTGGACAATGAGCAGTTCTTC CAGPSGRVDNEQFF
TRBJ2-1 TRBV28 . once TGTGCCAGCAGTTCCTACCATAGCCATGAGCAGTTCTTC CASSSYHSHEQFF
TRBJ2-7 TRBV7-8 TRBD2 few TGTGCCAGCAACCTCGAAGGGGCGGGAGGCTACGAGCAGTACTTC CASNLEGAGGYEQYF
TRBJ2-3 TRBV24-1 TRBD2 . TGTGCCACCAGTGATAACGGGAGGGACGTCGGCACAGATACGCAGTATTTT CATSDNGRDVGTDTQYF
TRBJ2-5 TRBV5-1 TRBD1 . TGCGCCAGCAGGATTGCCGGGACAGGGGGCGGGGAGCAGTACTTC CASRIAGTGGGEQYF
TRBJ1-1 TRBV11-2 . . TGTGCCAGCAGCCCCAGTTTCCTCAACACTGAAGCTTTCTTT CASSPSFLNTEAFF
TRBJ2-1 TRBV5-1 TRBD2 few TGCGCCAGCAGCCCCCAGATAGCGGGAGGACGCTACAATGAGCAGTTCTTC CASSPQIAGGRYNEQFF
TRBJ2-4 TRBV12-3/TRBV12-4 TRBD1 . TGTGCCAGCAGTCCGACAGGGGGCCTAGCCAAAAACATTCAGTACTTC CASSPTGGLAKNIQYF
TRBJ2-7 TRBV10-3 TRBD2 few TGTGCCATCAGTGATGAGTCCCAGCGGGGCTCCTACGAGCAGTACTTC CAISDESQRGSYEQYF
TRBJ2-1 TRBV7-8 . . TGTGCCAGCAGCTTAGATGACGGTTACATCGGTGAGCAGTTCTTC CASSLDDGYIGEQFF
TRBJ2-3 TRBV7-9 . . TGTGCCAGCAGCTTAGAGCTTAGCAAAGATACGCAGTATTTT CASSLELSKDTQYF
TRBJ1-1 TRBV29-1 . few TGCAGCGTCGTTGGGACATTAAATATGAACACTGAAGCTTTCTTT CSVVGTLNMNTEAFF
TRBJ1-1 TRBV20-1 . . TGCAGTGCCCCCCCGAAATGGGGGAACACTGAAGCTTTCTTT CSAPPKWGNTEAFF
TRBJ2-7 TRBV6-6 TRBD2 many TGTGCCAGCAGTTACCCTACTACTAGCGGGAGTTACGAGCAGTACTTC CASSYPTTSGSYEQYF
TRBJ1-1 TRBV5-6 . . TGTGCCAGCAGCCGGCCCTCAGGATCTGAAGCTTTCTTT CASSRPSGSEAFF
TRBJ1-4 TRBV5-5 . . TGTGCCAGCAGCTTGGGCTGGCAGGGACGTGAAAAACTGTTTTTT CASSLGWQGREKLFF